Listed here are 16 T cell receptor beta chains from one sample, sequenced in a study of cytomegalovirus exposure and HLA in healthy donors. PCR amplification relied on 60 Vbeta primers (plus 13 Jbeta primers). Profiled with immunoSEQ multiplex PCR; TCRdb holds only in-frame clones, not every one. The sample has more than 85,000 clones, roughly 10% seen once; the top ten hold around 4.9%. Sequenced: PBMCs. Every receptor here comes from a man aged 45-60 years in good health and CMV-seropositive.

This clone turned up a few times. J is TRBJ1-5 and V is TRBV6-5; tentative D call: TRBD1 (5 bases). Germline values: CDR1 MNHEY, CDR2 SVGAGI. V lost 8 bases to trimming and J lost 2 bases, with 10 bases between them. This CDR3 has 13 residues. The CDR3 loop is CASGRGGNQPQHF. The CDR3 DNA sequence: TGTGCCAGCGGGCGGGGGGGCAATCAGCCCCAGCATTTT.

This clone turned up a few times. V gene TRBV27 combines with J gene TRBJ2-7; 9 bases agree with TRBD1. The V and J ends lost 6 bases and 9 bases, in that order; junction bases with no gene match: 18. This CDR3 spans 16 amino acids. CDR1 and CDR2 from the germline V gene are MNHEY and SMNVEV (reference sequence). The CDR3 coding sequence is TGTGCCAGCAGCTCAAATCGGGACAGGGCAAGAAACTCGCAGTACTTC. This codes for CASSSNRDRARNSQYF.

This chain links TRBV6-6 with TRBJ1-1; TRBD1 is a possible D gene (6 bases). In germline, CDR1 is MNHNY, CDR2 SVGAGI (reference sequence). This CDR3 has 11 residues. V lost 2 bases and J 10 bases, leaving 8 bases between the germline ends. The CDR3 here is CASSYRDTAFF. CDR3 bases: TGTGCCAGCAGTTACAGGGACACAGCTTTCTTT.

In the case of this clone: Other DNA sequences from this sample encode an identical CDR3 as well. The J gene is TRBJ2-2, the V gene TRBV9, with a tentative D call TRBD2 (6 bases). V lost 0 bases, J lost 7 bases, and 7 bases lay in between. CDR3 length equals 13 residues. CDR1 is SGDLS, CDR2 YYNGEE, per germline. DNA of the CDR3: TGTGCCAGCAGCGTAGCCGGGGGCGGGGAGCTGTTTTTT. Amino acids: CASSVAGGGELFF.

The rearrangement joins TRBV6-5 to TRBJ2-7; 7 nucleotides align to TRBD1. From germline, CDR1 is MNHEY and CDR2 SVGAGI. V dropped 6 bases and J dropped 2; count of bases not matched to a gene: 1. This CDR3 is 12 amino acids long. The CDR3 DNA sequence: TGTGCCAGCAGACAGGGGCCCTACGAGCAGTACTTC. Translating gives CASRQGPYEQYF.

A few counts support this clone. The genes are TRBV28 and TRBJ2-1, with 10 bases fitting TRBD2. This CDR3 region has 15 residues. V lost 5 bases to trimming and J lost 3 bases; unmatched junction nucleotides: 4. From germline, CDR1 is MDHEN and CDR2 SYDVKM. The CDR3 nucleotides are TGTGCCAGCAGTCTTAGCGGGAGGTTCTACAATGAGCAGTTCTTC. Translation: CASSLSGRFYNEQFF.

The V call is TRBV5-1, the J call TRBJ1-4; TRBD1 matches 10 bases. This CDR3 region has 16 residues. From germline, CDR1 is SGHRS and CDR2 YFSETQ. J lost 3 bases, V lost 5 bases, and 7 bases had no gene match. The CDR3 loop is CASRAGQGYSNEKLFF. The CDR3 region has the DNA TGCGCCAGCAGGGCGGGACAGGGGTATTCTAATGAAAAACTGTTTTTT. Variable domain in full (rest from reference TRBV5-1 and TRBJ1-4): KAGVTQTPRYLIKTRGQQVTLSCSPISGHRSVSWYQQTPGQGLQFLFEYFSETQRNKGNFPGRFSGRQFSNSRSEMNVSTLELGDSALYLCASRAGQGYSNEKLFFGSGTQLSVL.

The chain couples TRBV10-2 to TRBJ2-2; perhaps TRBD2 as D (6 bases). The CDR3 spans 15 residues. The germline V gene encodes CDR1 WSHSY and CDR2 SAAADI. V dropped 6 bases and J dropped 0 bases, with 11 bases sitting between them. DNA of the CDR3: TGCGCCAGCAGCCCGACTAGACCGAACACCGGGGAGCTGTTTTTT. Translation: CASSPTRPNTGELFF.

The chain links TRBV6-5 to TRBJ1-5; D is perhaps TRBD1 (5 bases). Between the trimmed V and J ends, which lost 8 bases and 2 bases, there was a span of 13 bases. CDR1 MNHEY and CDR2 SVGAGI come from the germline V gene. This CDR3 spans 14 amino acids. In DNA form, the CDR3 reads TGTGCCAGCCGTCAGGGAAGGGGCAATCAGCCCCAGCATTTT. Amino acids: CASRQGRGNQPQHF.

This clone was detected a few times. The genes are TRBV4-2 and TRBJ2-1, with TRBD2 matching over 14 bases. Germline CDR1 and CDR2: LGHNA and YNFKEQ. CDR3 length equals 18 residues. V shed 1 base and J 0 bases; nucleotides not matched to a gene: 2. The CDR3 sequence is CASSQGGTSGSSYNEQFF. The CDR3 coding sequence is TGTGCCAGCAGCCAAGGGGGGACTAGCGGGAGCTCCTACAATGAGCAGTTCTTC.

The chain links TRBV7-9 to TRBJ1-1; D perhaps matches TRBD1 (5 bases). Germline V lookup: CDR1 SEHNR, CDR2 FQNEAQ (reference sequence). With 5 bases removed from V and 5 bases from J, the gap between germline ends came to 18 bases. The CDR3 totals 15 residues. DNA of the CDR3: TGTGCCAGCAGCCACCTGGACGGCCGGGGGACTGAAGCTTTCTTT. It specifies CASSHLDGRGTEAFF. Variable domain in full (rest from reference TRBV7-9 and TRBJ1-1): DTGVSQNPRHKITKRGQNVTFRCDPISEHNRLYWYRQTLGQGPEFLTYFQNEAQLEKSRLLSDRFSAERPKGSFSTLEIQRTEQGDSAMYLCASSHLDGRGTEAFFGQGTRLTVV.

This clone was seen a few times. The chain joins TRBV19 to TRBJ2-5, with 10 bases lining up with TRBD2. The CDR3 is 15 amino acids. The germline V gene has CDR1 LNHDA and CDR2 SQIVND (reference sequence). V shed 5 bases and J 2 bases; nucleotides not matched to a gene: 5. The CDR3 protein is CASSLRTSGQETQYF. The CDR3 DNA follows: TGTGCCAGTAGTCTGCGGACTAGCGGACAAGAGACCCAGTACTTC.

The chain links TRBV5-1 to TRBJ2-3; D might be TRBD1 (5 bases). Trimming cost V 0 bases and J 4 bases, with 6 bases left between them. Germline V gene data show CDR1 as SGHRS and CDR2 as YFSETQ. This CDR3 is 13 amino acids long. CDR3 in amino acids: CASSLGGADTQYF. The CDR3 region has the DNA TGCGCCAGCAGCTTGGGGGGCGCAGATACGCAGTATTTT.

The rearrangement links TRBV5-6 to TRBJ2-3, with D perhaps TRBD2 (6 bases). The CDR3 consists of 13 residues. V was clipped by 4 bases and J by 7 bases, with 13 bases between them. In germline, CDR1 is SGHDT, CDR2 YYEEEE. This chain's CDR3 is CASSPPGLYTQYF. The CDR3, as DNA: TGTGCCAGCAGCCCACCGGGACTGTATACGCAGTATTTT.

Comment on this clone: Because it lacks the conserved phenylalanine or tryptophan at the end, this CDR3 is likely a read error. The DNA is left out, because the CDR3 cannot be placed on it with certainty; the CDR3 is given as TCRdb lists it. This chain uses TRBV10-3 with TRBJ1-5; the listed D gene, TRBD1, was not tested against the DNA. The CDR3 has 17 amino acids, counting both end residues. CDR1 and CDR2 (germline): ENHRY, SYGVKD. The CDR3 region is CAISESFTGSNNQPKHL.

This clone was recorded a few times. This chain uses TRBV5-8 with TRBJ2-7; the D gene is possibly TRBD1 (5 bases). The ends were cut back, 6 bases at V and 6 bases at J, with 19 bases in the middle. Germline V gene data show CDR1 as SGHTS and CDR2 as YDEGEE. CDR3 length: 14 residues. CDR3 nucleotides: TGTGCCAGCAACCTGGAGCAGGGTCGGTTCGAGCAGTACTTC. It specifies CASNLEQGRFEQYF.